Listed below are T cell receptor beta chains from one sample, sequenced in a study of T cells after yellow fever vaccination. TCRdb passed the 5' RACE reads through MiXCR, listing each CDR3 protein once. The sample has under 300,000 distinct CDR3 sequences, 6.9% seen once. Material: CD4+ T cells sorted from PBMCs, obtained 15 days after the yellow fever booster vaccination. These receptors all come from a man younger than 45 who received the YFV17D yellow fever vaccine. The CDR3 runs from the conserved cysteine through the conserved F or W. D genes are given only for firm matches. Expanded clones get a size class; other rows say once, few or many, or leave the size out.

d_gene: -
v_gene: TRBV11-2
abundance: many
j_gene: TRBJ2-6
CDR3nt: TGTGCCAGCAGCTTAGTAGTATCTGGGGCCAACGTCCTGACTTTC
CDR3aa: CASSLVVSGANVLTF

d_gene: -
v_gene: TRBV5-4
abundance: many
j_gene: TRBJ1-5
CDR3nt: TGTGCCAGCAGTTTTCAGGGAAGCAATCAGCCCCAGCATTTT
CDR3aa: CASSFQGSNQPQHF

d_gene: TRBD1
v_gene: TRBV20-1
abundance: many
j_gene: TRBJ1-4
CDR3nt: TGCAGTGCTCACCCGCCGACAGGGGTTTTTGAAAAACTGTTTTTT
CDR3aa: CSAHPPTGVFEKLFF

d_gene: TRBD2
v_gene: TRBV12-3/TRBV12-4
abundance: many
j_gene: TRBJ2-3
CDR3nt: TGTGCCAGCAGTTCCCTAGCGGGGGGAATCACAGATACGCAGTATTTT
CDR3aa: CASSSLAGGITDTQYF

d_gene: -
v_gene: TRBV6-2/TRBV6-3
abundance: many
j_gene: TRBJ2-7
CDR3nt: TGTGCCAGCAGTACCTGGGGCGGAGCCGACGAGCAGTACTTC
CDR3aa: CASSTWGGADEQYF

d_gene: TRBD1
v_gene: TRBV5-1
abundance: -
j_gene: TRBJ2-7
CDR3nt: TGCGCCAGCAGCTTGGCTGGGACAGGTTCCTCCTACGAGCAGTACTTC
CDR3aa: CASSLAGTGSSYEQYF

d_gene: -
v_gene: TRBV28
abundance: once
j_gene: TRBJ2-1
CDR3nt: TGTGCCAGCGTGTCTACCTACAATGAGCAGTTCTTC
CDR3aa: CASVSTYNEQFF

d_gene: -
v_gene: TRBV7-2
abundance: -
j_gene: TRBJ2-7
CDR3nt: TGTGCCAGCAGCCATTCCTCTGCTACCTCCTACGAGCAGTACTTC
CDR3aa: CASSHSSATSYEQYF

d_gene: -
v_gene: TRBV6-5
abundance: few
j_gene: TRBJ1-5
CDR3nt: TGTGCCAGCAGTTACACCTCCCCGGGGCAGCCCCAGCATTTT
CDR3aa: CASSYTSPGQPQHF

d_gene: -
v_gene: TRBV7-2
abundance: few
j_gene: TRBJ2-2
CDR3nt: TGTGCCAGCAGCTTAACCCTCTCCTCCGGGGAGCTGTTTTTT
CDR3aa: CASSLTLSSGELFF

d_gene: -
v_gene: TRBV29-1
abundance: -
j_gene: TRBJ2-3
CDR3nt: TGCAGCGTTGAAAATTCGGGACACCTCCCTTCCACAGATACGCAGTATTTT
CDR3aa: CSVENSGHLPSTDTQYF

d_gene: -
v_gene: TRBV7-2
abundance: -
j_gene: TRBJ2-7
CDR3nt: TGTGCCAGCAGCGCCCAGGGGTATCTCGAGCGGTACTTC
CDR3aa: CASSAQGYLERYF

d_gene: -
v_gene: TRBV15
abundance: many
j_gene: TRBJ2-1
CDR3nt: TGTGCCACCAGCAGAGAGCCTACCCAGACCTACAATGAGCAGTTCTTC
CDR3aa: CATSREPTQTYNEQFF

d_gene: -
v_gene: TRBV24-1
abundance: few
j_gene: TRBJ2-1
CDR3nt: TGTGCCACCAGTTCCTCATATTGGGAGCAGTTCTTC
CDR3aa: CATSSSYWEQFF

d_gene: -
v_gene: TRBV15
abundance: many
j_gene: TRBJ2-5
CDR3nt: TGTGCCACCAGCAGAGTTGGGATCGAGACCCAGTACTTC
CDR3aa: CATSRVGIETQYF

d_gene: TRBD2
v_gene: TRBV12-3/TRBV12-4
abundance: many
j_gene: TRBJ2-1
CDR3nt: TGTGCCAGCAGGGGACTAGCGAGCTACAATGAGCAGTTCTTC
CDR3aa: CASRGLASYNEQFF

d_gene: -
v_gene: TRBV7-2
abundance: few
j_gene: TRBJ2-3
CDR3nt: TGTGCCAGCAGCGCCTGGGGTCTTAGCACAGATACGCAGTATTTT
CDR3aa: CASSAWGLSTDTQYF

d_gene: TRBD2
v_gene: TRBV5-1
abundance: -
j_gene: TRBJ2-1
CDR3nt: TGCGCCAGCAGCTTGGAAGCGGGAGGTTTTAATGAGCAGTTCTTC
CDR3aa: CASSLEAGGFNEQFF

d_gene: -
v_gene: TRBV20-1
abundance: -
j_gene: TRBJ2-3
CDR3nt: TGCAGTGCTAGACTAGTTTTGATAGCGGATACGCAGTATTTT
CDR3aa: CSARLVLIADTQYF

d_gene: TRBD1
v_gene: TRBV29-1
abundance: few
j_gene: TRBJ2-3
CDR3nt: TGCAGCGCCGGACAGGGAACGGGGTCAGATACGCAGTATTTT
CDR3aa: CSAGQGTGSDTQYF

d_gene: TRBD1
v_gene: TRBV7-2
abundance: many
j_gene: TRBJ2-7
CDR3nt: TGTGCCAGCAGCTTAGGTCAGGGGGTAAGCGAGCAGTACTTC
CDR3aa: CASSLGQGVSEQYF

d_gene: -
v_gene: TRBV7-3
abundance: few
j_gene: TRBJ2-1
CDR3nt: TGTGCCAGCAGCTCGGACTTCAGCTCCTACAATGAGCAGTTCTTC
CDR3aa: CASSSDFSSYNEQFF

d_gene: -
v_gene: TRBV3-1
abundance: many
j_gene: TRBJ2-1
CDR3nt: TGTGCCAGCAGCCAAGGCAGGGACAATGAGCAGTTCTTC
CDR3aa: CASSQGRDNEQFF

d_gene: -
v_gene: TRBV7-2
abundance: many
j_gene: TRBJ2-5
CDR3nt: TGTGCCAGCAACCAGTTTGTCCAAGAGACCCAGTACTTC
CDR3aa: CASNQFVQETQYF

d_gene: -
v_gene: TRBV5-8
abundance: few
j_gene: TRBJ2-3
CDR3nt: TGTGCCAGCAGGCCCCCCCCGACCATCACAGATACGCAGTATTTT
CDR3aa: CASRPPPTITDTQYF

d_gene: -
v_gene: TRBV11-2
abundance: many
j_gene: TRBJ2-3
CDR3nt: TGTGCCAGCAGCCAACTCGGATTGGGAGATACGCAGTATTTT
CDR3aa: CASSQLGLGDTQYF

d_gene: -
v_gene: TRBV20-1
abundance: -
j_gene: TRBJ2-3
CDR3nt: TGCAGTGCTATTCGGTCGTCGGGAGATACGCAGTATTTT
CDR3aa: CSAIRSSGDTQYF

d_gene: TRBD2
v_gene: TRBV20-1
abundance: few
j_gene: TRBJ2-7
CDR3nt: TGCAGTGCTAGAGTAGCGGGATTCTACGAGCAGTACTTC
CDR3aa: CSARVAGFYEQYF

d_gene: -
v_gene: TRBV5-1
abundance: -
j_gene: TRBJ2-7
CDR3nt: TGCGCCAGCAGCTTTCGAACCGGTTCCCCCTACGAGCAGTACTTC
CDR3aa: CASSFRTGSPYEQYF

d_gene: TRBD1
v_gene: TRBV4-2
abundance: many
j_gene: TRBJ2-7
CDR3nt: TGTGCCAGCAGCCAAGGACAGGGCGGACCGTACGAGCAGTACTTC
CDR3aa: CASSQGQGGPYEQYF

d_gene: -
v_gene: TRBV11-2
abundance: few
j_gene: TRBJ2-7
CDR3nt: TGTGCCAGCAGCTTACTTCACTCCTACGAGCAGTACTTC
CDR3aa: CASSLLHSYEQYF

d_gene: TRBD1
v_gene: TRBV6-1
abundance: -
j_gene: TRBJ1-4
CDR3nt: TGTGCCAGCAGTCAATTTCGGACAGGCGGGAATGAAAAACTGTTTTTT
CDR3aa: CASSQFRTGGNEKLFF

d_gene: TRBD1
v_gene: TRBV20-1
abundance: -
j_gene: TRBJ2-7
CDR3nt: TGCAGTGCAAGGCAGGGGGCGCCTCCCTACGAGCAGTACTTC
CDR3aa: CSARQGAPPYEQYF

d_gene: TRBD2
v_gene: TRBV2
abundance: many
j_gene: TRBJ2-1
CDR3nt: TGTGCCAGCATCACGGGACTAGCTGGTGATGAGCAGTTCTTC
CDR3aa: CASITGLAGDEQFF

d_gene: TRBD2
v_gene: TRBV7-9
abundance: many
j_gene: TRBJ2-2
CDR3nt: TGTGCCAGCACCCTAGCGGGAGCCGGGGAGCTGTTTTTT
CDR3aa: CASTLAGAGELFF

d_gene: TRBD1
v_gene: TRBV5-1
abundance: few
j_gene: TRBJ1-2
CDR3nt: TGCGCCAGCAGCGGAGGACAGGGTGGCTACACCTTC
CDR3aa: CASSGGQGGYTF

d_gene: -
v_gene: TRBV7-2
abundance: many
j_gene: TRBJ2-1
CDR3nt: TGTGCCAGCACCAACTTAGCGGAACCCTCCTACAATGAGCAGTTCTTC
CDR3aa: CASTNLAEPSYNEQFF

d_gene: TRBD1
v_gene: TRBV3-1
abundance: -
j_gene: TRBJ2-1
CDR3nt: TGTGCCAGCAGCTACTGGGGGCAGGGGGCGCGCGACAATGAGCAGTTCTTC
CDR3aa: CASSYWGQGARDNEQFF

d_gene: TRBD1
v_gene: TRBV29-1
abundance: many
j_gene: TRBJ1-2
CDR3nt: TGCAGCGACGACAGGGGATTTAGCTATGGCTACACCTTC
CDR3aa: CSDDRGFSYGYTF

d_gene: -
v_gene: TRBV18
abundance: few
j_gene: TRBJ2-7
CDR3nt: TGTGCCAGCTCACCAGCGGACGGTTACGAGCAGTACTTC
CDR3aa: CASSPADGYEQYF

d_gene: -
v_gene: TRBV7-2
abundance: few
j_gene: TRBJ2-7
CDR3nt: TGTGCCAGCAGCTTTTCCCTCGCCTCGAGCTCCTACGAGCAGTACTTC
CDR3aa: CASSFSLASSSYEQYF

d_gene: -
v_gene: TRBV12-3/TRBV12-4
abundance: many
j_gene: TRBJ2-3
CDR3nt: TGTGCCAGCAGACGCCAAGACTATAGCACAGATACGCAGTATTTT
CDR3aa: CASRRQDYSTDTQYF

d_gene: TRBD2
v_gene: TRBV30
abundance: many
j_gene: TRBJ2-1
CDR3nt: TGTGCCTGGAGTGGTAGCGGGAGCTTGAGGTTCTTC
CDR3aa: CAWSGSGSLRFF

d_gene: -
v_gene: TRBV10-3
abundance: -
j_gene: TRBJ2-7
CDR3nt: TGTGCCATCAGTGAGTCCCCGGGCCAGGGTTTATCCTACGAGCAGTACTTC
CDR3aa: CAISESPGQGLSYEQYF

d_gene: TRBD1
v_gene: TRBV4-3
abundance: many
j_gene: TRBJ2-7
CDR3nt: TGCGCCAGCAGCCACCTGGACAGGGGCCACGAGCAGTACTTC
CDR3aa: CASSHLDRGHEQYF

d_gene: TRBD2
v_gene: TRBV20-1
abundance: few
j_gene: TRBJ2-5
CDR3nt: TGCAGTGCCACCAGCGGGAGGGGGCAAGAGACCCAGTACTTC
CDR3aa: CSATSGRGQETQYF

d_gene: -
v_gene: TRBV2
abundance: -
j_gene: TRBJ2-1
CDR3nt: TGTGCCAGCGCCCTCGAGACCTACAATGAGCAGTTCTTC
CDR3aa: CASALETYNEQFF

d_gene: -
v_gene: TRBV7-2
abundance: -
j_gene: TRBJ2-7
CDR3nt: TGTGCCAGCAGCTTAAGAGGCCTACCCTACGAGCAGTACTTC
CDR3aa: CASSLRGLPYEQYF

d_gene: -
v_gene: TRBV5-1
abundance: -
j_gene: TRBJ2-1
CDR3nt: TGCGCCAGCAGCTTGGGTAACTTTCAATTCTACAATGAGCAGTTCTTC
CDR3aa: CASSLGNFQFYNEQFF

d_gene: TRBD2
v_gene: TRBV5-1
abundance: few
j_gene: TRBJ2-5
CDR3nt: TGCGCCAGCAGCCATAGCGGGAGGGCCCGGGAGACCCAGTACTTC
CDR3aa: CASSHSGRARETQYF

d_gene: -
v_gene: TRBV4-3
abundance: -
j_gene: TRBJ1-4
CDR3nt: TGCGCCAGCAGCCTCGCGTCAGGTTGGGGTAATGAAAAACTGTTTTTT
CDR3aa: CASSLASGWGNEKLFF

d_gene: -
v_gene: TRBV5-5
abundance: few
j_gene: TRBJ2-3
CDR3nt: TGTGCCAGCAGCTTGGGCCAGGGCTTCACAGATACGCAGTATTTT
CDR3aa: CASSLGQGFTDTQYF

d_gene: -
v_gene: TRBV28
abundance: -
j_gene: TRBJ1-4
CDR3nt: TGTACCAGCAGTTTAGATTACAGTTCTAATGAAAAACTGTTTTTT
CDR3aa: CTSSLDYSSNEKLFF

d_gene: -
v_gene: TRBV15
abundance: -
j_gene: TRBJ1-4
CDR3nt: TGTGCCACCAGCAGGGAGGGGCCTACAACTAATGAAAAACTGTTTTTT
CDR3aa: CATSREGPTTNEKLFF

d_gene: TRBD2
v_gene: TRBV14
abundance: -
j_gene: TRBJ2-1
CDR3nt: TGTGCCAGCAGCCCGGCGGGAGGGGGGGAGCAGTTCTTC
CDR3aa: CASSPAGGGEQFF

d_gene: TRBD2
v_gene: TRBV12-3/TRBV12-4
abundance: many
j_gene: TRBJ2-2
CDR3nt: TGTGCCAGCAGTTTACCCCTGGGTAGCGGGAGTACCGGGGAGCTGTTTTTT
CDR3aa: CASSLPLGSGSTGELFF

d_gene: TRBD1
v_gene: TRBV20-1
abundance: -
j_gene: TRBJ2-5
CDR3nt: TGCAGTGCTAGTAGGGGCCAGGGGGATGAGACCCAGTACTTC
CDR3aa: CSASRGQGDETQYF

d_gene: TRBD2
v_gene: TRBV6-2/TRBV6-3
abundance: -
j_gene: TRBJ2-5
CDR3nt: TGTGCCAGCTTAGCGGGAGGAGGAGAGACCCAGTACTTC
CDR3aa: CASLAGGGETQYF